This T cell receptor beta chain was recovered during a study of regulatory T cells in long-lasting Graves disease. Study-level results: Persistent disease favored TRBV28, TRBJ1-2 and TRBJ2-5.

Investigators prepared the TCR beta libraries by applying iRepertoire HTBI primers and Arm-PCR of CDR3 regions. MiXCR was run by TCRdb on the multiplex PCR reads, yielding one entry per CDR3 protein. The sample lists 300,000 to 400,000 distinct CDR3 sequences, about a sixth occurring once. The CDR3 has 16 residues. Germline V CDR1 and CDR2: KGHDR, SFDVKD. Unmatched junction bases numbered 8, after V lost 4 bases and J lost 5 bases. Time point: newly diagnosed GD, antithyroid drugs for less than 3 months. Construction of the TCR library relied on RNA isolated from PBMCs. With respect to this clonotype: The antigen is unknown.

These data also formed part of another study, on T cells in Graves' hyperthyroidism and ophthalmopathy. This second study notes: When ophthalmopathy did not progress within 18 months, Graves' hyperthyroidism was considered stable.

The sequencing used peripheral blood mononuclear cells (PBMCs), collected at new diagnosis, from a patient treated with antithyroid drugs. The receptor comes from a man aged 40-55 years with Graves disease. The chain links TRBV24-1 to TRBJ2-2; 8 bases align to TRBD1. The CDR3 coding sequence is TGTGCCACCAGTGACGCTGGCAGGGGGCTAACCGGGGAGCTGTTTTTT. Translated: CATSDAGRGLTGELFF.